Listed below are T cell receptor beta chains from one sample, sequenced in a study of shared clonotypes between healthy human individuals. The assay was immunoSEQ multiplex PCR, and TCRdb's table has in-frame clones only and misses some. The sample has over a million clones; 78% are singletons. Sequenced: memory CD4+ T cells from PBMCs. The source is a man between 18 and 29 years old in good health. Some clones in this sample may be carry-over from other donors' samples. Each CDR3 is given with its conserved first and last residue. Each record gives: V gene, D gene, clone size, J gene, CDR3 DNA, CDR3 protein. A D gene is named only where the DNA matches it firmly. Where a row states a size, it is once, few, many or the class of an expanded clone; other rows omit it.

V gene: TRBV2
D gene: TRBD2
clone size: NA
J gene: TRBJ2-7
CDR3 DNA: TGTGCCAGCAGTCCTGAACTAGCGGGAGGCTCCTACGAGCAGTACTTC
CDR3 protein: CASSPELAGGSYEQYF

V gene: TRBV28
D gene: TRBD1
clone size: NA
J gene: TRBJ2-5
CDR3 DNA: TGTGCCAGCAGAGGGACAGGGACGCTTCAAGAGACCCAGTACTTC
CDR3 protein: CASRGTGTLQETQYF

V gene: TRBV2
D gene: NA
clone size: NA
J gene: TRBJ2-3
CDR3 DNA: TGTGCCAGCAAACGGAGCACAGATACGCAGTATTTT
CDR3 protein: CASKRSTDTQYF

V gene: TRBV6-5
D gene: NA
clone size: once
J gene: TRBJ2-7
CDR3 DNA: TGTGCCAGCAGGGAGTGGACTTCAAACGAGCAGTACTTC
CDR3 protein: CASREWTSNEQYF

V gene: TRBV18
D gene: NA
clone size: few
J gene: TRBJ1-1
CDR3 DNA: TGTGCCAGCTCACCAGGTCCCAGGGCGGGTGAAGCTTTCTTT
CDR3 protein: CASSPGPRAGEAFF

V gene: TRBV29-1
D gene: NA
clone size: once
J gene: TRBJ2-3
CDR3 DNA: TGCAGCGAAACCGGGACTGCAGACACAGATACGCAGTATTTT
CDR3 protein: CSETGTADTDTQYF

V gene: TRBV10-3
D gene: NA
clone size: NA
J gene: TRBJ1-2
CDR3 DNA: TGTGCCATCAGTGAGGGGTACAAGATGAACTATGGCTACACCTTC
CDR3 protein: CAISEGYKMNYGYTF

V gene: TRBV28
D gene: NA
clone size: NA
J gene: TRBJ2-5
CDR3 DNA: TGTGCCAGCAGTTTATGGGGACGAGAAGAGACCCAGTACTTC
CDR3 protein: CASSLWGREETQYF

V gene: TRBV5-6
D gene: NA
clone size: NA
J gene: TRBJ2-6
CDR3 DNA: TGTGCCAGCAGCTCATACTCTGGGGCCAACGTCCTGACTTTC
CDR3 protein: CASSSYSGANVLTF

V gene: TRBV5-1
D gene: TRBD1
clone size: few
J gene: TRBJ1-4
CDR3 DNA: TGCGCCAGCAGCTCAACAGGGGGTTCAACTAATGAAAAACTGTTTTTT
CDR3 protein: CASSSTGGSTNEKLFF

V gene: TRBV5-8
D gene: TRBD2
clone size: NA
J gene: TRBJ2-1
CDR3 DNA: TGTGCCAGCAGCTGGACTAGCGGGAGCCTTTACAATGAGCAGTTCTTC
CDR3 protein: CASSWTSGSLYNEQFF

V gene: TRBV7-3
D gene: NA
clone size: NA
J gene: TRBJ2-5
CDR3 DNA: TGTGCCAGCAGCTGGGACGGCCGATTGGAGACCCAGTACTTC
CDR3 protein: CASSWDGRLETQYF

V gene: TRBV12-5
D gene: TRBD1
clone size: once
J gene: TRBJ2-3
CDR3 DNA: TGTGCTAGTGGTTTGGTCCGACAGGGGTCGGAGGATACGCAGTATTTT
CDR3 protein: CASGLVRQGSEDTQYF

V gene: TRBV15
D gene: TRBD1
clone size: NA
J gene: TRBJ1-2
CDR3 DNA: TGTGCCACCAGCAGAGTGGGGACAGGGGACTTATATGGCTACACCTTC
CDR3 protein: CATSRVGTGDLYGYTF

V gene: TRBV5-4
D gene: NA
clone size: NA
J gene: TRBJ2-1
CDR3 DNA: TGTGCCAGCAGCTTGGCCGGGCAGGTTGCTTACAATGAGCAGTTCTTC
CDR3 protein: CASSLAGQVAYNEQFF

V gene: TRBV28
D gene: TRBD1
clone size: NA
J gene: TRBJ2-3
CDR3 DNA: TGTGCCAGCAGACGACAGGGGTCTAGCACAGATACGCAGTATTTT
CDR3 protein: CASRRQGSSTDTQYF

V gene: TRBV5-1
D gene: NA
clone size: NA
J gene: TRBJ2-7
CDR3 DNA: TGCGCCAGCAGCACGAACTTGCCGGCCGGCGGGCAGTACTTC
CDR3 protein: CASSTNLPAGGQYF

V gene: TRBV11-2
D gene: TRBD1
clone size: NA
J gene: TRBJ2-7
CDR3 DNA: TGTGCCAGCAGCTCCACCAGGGGGCCAACCTACGAGCAGTACTTC
CDR3 protein: CASSSTRGPTYEQYF

V gene: TRBV18
D gene: NA
clone size: NA
J gene: TRBJ1-2
CDR3 DNA: TGTGCCAGCTCACCACCGCCCCCGAGCCCGTATGGCTACACCTTC
CDR3 protein: CASSPPPPSPYGYTF

V gene: TRBV11-3
D gene: TRBD2
clone size: few
J gene: TRBJ2-5
CDR3 DNA: TGTGCCAGCAGCTTAGGACTAGCGGGAGTGGAAGAGACCCAGTACTTC
CDR3 protein: CASSLGLAGVEETQYF

V gene: TRBV5-4
D gene: TRBD2
clone size: NA
J gene: TRBJ2-1
CDR3 DNA: TGTGCCAGCAGCTTGGTGCCTAGCGGGAGGGCCATCTTACTCTTC
CDR3 protein: CASSLVPSGRAILLF

V gene: TRBV28
D gene: NA
clone size: NA
J gene: TRBJ1-2
CDR3 DNA: TGTGCCAGCAGTCTGATAACCGGGACGGCCAACTATGGCTACACCTTC
CDR3 protein: CASSLITGTANYGYTF

V gene: TRBV18
D gene: NA
clone size: few
J gene: TRBJ2-7
CDR3 DNA: TGTGCCAGCTCACCTAGCGACAGGCGATACGAGCAGTACTTC
CDR3 protein: CASSPSDRRYEQYF

V gene: TRBV4-2
D gene: NA
clone size: NA
J gene: TRBJ2-3
CDR3 DNA: TGTGCCAGCAGCCAGGTGACGGGAGATATGGCAGATACGCAGTATTTT
CDR3 protein: CASSQVTGDMADTQYF

V gene: TRBV30
D gene: NA
clone size: NA
J gene: TRBJ2-7
CDR3 DNA: TGTGCCGGGGGGCGGTCCGCCTACGAGCAGTACTTC
CDR3 protein: CAGGRSAYEQYF

V gene: TRBV7-3
D gene: TRBD2
clone size: NA
J gene: TRBJ2-1
CDR3 DNA: TGTGCCAGCAGCCCTAGGGCTAGCGGGAGATCCGATGAGCAGTTCTTC
CDR3 protein: CASSPRASGRSDEQFF

V gene: TRBV27
D gene: NA
clone size: NA
J gene: TRBJ1-4
CDR3 DNA: TGTGCCAGCAGTTTTCTTTCGCCCCCCGAAAAACTGTTTTTT
CDR3 protein: CASSFLSPPEKLFF